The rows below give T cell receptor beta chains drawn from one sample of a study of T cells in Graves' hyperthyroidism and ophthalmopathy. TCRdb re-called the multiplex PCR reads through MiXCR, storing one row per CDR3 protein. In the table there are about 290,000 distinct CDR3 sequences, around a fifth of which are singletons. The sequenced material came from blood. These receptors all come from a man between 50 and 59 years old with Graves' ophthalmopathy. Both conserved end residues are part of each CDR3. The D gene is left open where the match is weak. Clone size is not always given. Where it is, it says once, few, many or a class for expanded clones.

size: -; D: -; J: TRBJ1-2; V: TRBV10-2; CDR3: CASSDFGTNYGYTF; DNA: TGCGCCAGCAGTGACTTCGGGACTAACTATGGCTACACCTTC
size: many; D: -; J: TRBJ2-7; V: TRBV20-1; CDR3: CSAALDGEQYF; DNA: TGCAGTGCTGCCCTTGATGGTGAGCAGTACTTC
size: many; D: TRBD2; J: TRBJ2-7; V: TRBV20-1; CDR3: CSANPGLETELYEQYF; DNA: TGCAGTGCTAATCCGGGACTAGAGACGGAACTCTACGAGCAGTACTTC
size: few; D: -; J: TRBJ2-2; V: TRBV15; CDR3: CATTDSTGELFF; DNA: TGTGCGACAACAGATTCCACCGGGGAGCTGTTTTTT
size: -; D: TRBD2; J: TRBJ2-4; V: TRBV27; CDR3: CASSFLAGEGKNIQYF; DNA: TGTGCCAGCAGTTTTCTAGCGGGAGAGGGCAAAAACATTCAGTACTTC
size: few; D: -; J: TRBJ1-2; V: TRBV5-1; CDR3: CASSPVGDGYTF; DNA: TGCGCCAGCAGCCCGGTTGGAGATGGCTACACCTTC
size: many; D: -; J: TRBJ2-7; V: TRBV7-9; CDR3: CASSPPHPIPVDESYEQYF; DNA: TGTGCCAGCAGCCCTCCCCACCCGATCCCAGTGGACGAATCCTACGAGCAGTACTTC
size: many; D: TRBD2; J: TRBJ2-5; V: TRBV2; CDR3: CASSQYGTIETQYF; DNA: TGTGCCAGCAGTCAGTACGGGACTATTGAGACCCAGTACTTC
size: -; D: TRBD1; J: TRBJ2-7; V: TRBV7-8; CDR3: CASSPEEGAREQYF; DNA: TGTGCCAGCAGCCCAGAAGAGGGGGCCCGCGAGCAGTACTTC
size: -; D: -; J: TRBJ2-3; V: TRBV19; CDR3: CASSTAGAKGTDTQYF; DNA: TGTGCCAGTAGTACCGCCGGAGCGAAAGGGACAGATACGCAGTATTTT
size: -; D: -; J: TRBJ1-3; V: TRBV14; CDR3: CASSQETAKASTIYF; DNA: TGTGCCAGCAGCCAAGAAACCGCCAAAGCGAGCACCATATATTTT
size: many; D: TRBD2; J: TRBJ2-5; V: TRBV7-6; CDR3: CASSSGLAGRETQYF; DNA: TGTGCCAGCAGCTCGGGACTAGCGGGAAGAGAGACCCAGTACTTC
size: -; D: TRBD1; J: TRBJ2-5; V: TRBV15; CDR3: CATSRDPTTGQETQYF; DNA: TGTGCCACCAGCAGAGACCCCACGACAGGGCAAGAGACCCAGTACTTC
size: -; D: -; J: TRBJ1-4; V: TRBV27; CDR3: CASSRQFNEKLFF; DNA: TGTGCCAGCAGCAGACAGTTTAATGAAAAACTGTTTTTT
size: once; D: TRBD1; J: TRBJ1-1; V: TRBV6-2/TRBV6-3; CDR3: CASSKTGREAFF; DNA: TGTGCCAGCAGCAAGACAGGGCGAGAAGCTTTCTTT
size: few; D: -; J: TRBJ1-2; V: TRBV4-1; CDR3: CASSQERLFGGYTF; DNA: TGCGCCAGCAGCCAAGAAAGGCTTTTCGGTGGCTACACCTTC
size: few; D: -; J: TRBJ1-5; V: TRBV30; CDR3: CAWSVDPGIRNQPQHF; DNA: TGTGCCTGGAGTGTAGACCCGGGGATACGCAATCAGCCCCAGCATTTT
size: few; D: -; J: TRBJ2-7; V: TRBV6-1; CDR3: CASSLGTSQPYEQYF; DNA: TGTGCCAGCAGCCTGGGGACGTCTCAACCCTACGAGCAGTACTTC
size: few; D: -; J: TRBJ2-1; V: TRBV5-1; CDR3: CASSRDGHNEQFF; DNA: TGCGCCAGCAGCCGCGACGGACACAATGAGCAGTTCTTC
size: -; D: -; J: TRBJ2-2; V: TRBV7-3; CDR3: CASSLGGVTGELFF; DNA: TGTGCCAGCAGCTTAGGAGGGGTCACCGGGGAGCTGTTTTTT
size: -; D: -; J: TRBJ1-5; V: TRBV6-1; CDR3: CASSGVGQPQHF; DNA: TGTGCCAGCAGCGGTGTGGGTCAGCCCCAGCATTTT
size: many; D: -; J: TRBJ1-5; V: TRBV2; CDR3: CASGGIRNQPQHF; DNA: TGTGCCAGCGGAGGGATTCGGAATCAGCCCCAGCATTTT
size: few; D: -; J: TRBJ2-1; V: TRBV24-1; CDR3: CATSGPDVGEQFF; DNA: TGTGCCACCAGTGGTCCGGACGTCGGGGAGCAGTTCTTC
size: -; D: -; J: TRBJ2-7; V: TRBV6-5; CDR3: CASSYSRGRSYEQYF; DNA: TGTGCCAGCAGTTACTCGCGGGGGCGCAGCTACGAGCAGTACTTC
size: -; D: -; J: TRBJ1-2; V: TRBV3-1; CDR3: CASSHDPFYGYTF; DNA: TGCGCCAGCAGCCACGACCCTTTCTATGGCTACACCTTC
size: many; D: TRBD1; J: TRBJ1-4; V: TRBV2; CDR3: CASSAQTGWEEKLFF; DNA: TGTGCCAGCAGTGCTCAGACAGGGTGGGAGGAAAAACTGTTTTTT
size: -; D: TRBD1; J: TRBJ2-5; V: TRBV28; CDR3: CAVLRDSQETQYF; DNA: TGTGCCGTCCTCCGGGACAGTCAAGAGACCCAGTACTTC
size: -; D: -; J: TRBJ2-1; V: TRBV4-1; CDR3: CASSQGGFGGNEQFF; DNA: TGCGCCAGCAGCCAAGGGGGGTTCGGAGGGAATGAGCAGTTCTTC
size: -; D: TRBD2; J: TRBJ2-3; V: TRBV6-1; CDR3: CASSEAPGGTQYF; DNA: TGTGCCAGCAGTGAAGCACCGGGGGGTACGCAGTATTTT
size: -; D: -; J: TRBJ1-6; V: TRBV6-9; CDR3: CASSYEGSSYNSPLHF; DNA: TGTGCCAGCAGTTACGAGGGGAGCTCCTATAATTCACCCCTCCACTTT
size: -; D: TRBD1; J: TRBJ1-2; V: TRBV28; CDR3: CASSLPPGQGNGYTF; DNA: TGTGCCAGCAGTTTACCGCCGGGACAGGGAAACGGCTACACCTTC
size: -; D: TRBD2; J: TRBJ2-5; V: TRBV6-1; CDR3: CASSSSGSIQTQYF; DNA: TGTGCCAGCAGTTCTAGCGGGAGTATACAGACCCAGTACTTC
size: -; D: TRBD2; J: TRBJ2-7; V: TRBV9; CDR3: CASSVVPSGAYEQYF; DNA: TGTGCCAGCAGCGTAGTACCTAGCGGGGCCTACGAGCAGTACTTC
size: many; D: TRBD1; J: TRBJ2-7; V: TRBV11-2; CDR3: CASSFGTVFSYEQYF; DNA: TGTGCCAGCAGCTTCGGGACAGTGTTCTCCTACGAGCAGTACTTC
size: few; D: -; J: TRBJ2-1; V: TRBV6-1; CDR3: CAVGALGYNEQFF; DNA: TGTGCCGTCGGGGCTCTAGGCTACAATGAGCAGTTCTTC
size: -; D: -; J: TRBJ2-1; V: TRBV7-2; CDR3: CASSLVLGAEQFF; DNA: TGTGCCAGCAGCTTGGTGCTCGGGGCTGAGCAGTTCTTC